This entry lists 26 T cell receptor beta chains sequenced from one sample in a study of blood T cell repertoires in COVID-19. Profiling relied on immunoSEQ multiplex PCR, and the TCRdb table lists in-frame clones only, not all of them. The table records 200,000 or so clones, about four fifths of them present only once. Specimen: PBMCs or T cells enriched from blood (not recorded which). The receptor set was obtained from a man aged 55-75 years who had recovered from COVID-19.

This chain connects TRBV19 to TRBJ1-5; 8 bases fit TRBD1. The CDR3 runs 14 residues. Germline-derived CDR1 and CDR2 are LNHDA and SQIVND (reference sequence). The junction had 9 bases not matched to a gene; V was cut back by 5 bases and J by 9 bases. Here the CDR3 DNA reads TGTGCCAGTAGTCGTGGACAGGGAGGAACGCCCCAGCATTTT. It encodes CASSRGQGGTPQHF.

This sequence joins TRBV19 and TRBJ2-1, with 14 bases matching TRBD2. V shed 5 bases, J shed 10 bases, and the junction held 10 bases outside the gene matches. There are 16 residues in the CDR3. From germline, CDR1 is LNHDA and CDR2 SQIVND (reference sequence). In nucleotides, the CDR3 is TGTGCCAGTAGTGCGAGACTAGCGGGGGGGCAATGGGAGCAGTTCTTC. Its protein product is CASSARLAGGQWEQFF.

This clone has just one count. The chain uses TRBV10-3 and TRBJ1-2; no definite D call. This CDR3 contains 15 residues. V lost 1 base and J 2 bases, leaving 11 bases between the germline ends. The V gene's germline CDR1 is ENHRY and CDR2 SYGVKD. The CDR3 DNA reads TGTGCCATCAGTGAGTGGGAGGAGCCCAACTATGGCTACACCTTC. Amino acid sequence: CAISEWEEPNYGYTF.

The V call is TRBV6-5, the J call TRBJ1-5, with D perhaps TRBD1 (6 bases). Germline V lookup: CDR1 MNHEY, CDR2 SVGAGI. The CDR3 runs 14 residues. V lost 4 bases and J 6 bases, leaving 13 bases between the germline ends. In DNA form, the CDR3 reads TGTGCCAGCAGTTCCTATGGGGGCGGTCAGCCCCAGCATTTT. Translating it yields CASSSYGGGQPQHF.

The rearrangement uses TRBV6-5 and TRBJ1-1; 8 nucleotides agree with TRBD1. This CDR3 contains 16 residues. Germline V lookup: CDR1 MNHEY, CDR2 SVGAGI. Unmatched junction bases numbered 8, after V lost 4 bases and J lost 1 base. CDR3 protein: CASSSPRTGPNTEAFF. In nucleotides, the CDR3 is TGTGCCAGCAGTTCCCCCCGGACAGGGCCGAACACTGAAGCTTTCTTT.

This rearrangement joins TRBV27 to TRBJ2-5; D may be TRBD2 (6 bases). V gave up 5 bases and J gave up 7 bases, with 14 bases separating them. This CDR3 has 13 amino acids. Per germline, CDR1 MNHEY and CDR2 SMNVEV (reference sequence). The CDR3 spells CASSPGVMGTQYF. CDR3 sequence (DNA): TGTGCCAGCAGTCCGGGGGTCATGGGGACCCAGTACTTC.

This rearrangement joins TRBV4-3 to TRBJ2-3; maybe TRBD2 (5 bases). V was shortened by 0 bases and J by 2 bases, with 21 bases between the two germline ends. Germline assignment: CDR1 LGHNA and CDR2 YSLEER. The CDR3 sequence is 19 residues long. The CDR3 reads CASSQDAASGFFYTDTQYF. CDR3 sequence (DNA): TGCGCCAGCAGCCAAGATGCGGCCAGCGGTTTCTTTTACACAGATACGCAGTATTTT.

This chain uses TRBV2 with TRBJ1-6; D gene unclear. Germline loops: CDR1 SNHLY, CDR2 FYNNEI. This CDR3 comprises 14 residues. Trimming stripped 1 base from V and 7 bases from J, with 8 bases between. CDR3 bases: TGTGCCAGCAGTGAAGGGGAGAGAAATTCACCCCTCCACTTT. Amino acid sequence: CASSEGERNSPLHF.

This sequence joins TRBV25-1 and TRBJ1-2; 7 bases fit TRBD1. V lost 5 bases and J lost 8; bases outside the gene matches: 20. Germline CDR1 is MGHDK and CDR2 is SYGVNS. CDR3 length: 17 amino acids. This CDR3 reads CASSSEQAGQFSGGYTF. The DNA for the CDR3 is TGTGCCAGCAGTAGCGAGCAGGCGGGACAGTTCTCGGGGGGCTACACCTTC.

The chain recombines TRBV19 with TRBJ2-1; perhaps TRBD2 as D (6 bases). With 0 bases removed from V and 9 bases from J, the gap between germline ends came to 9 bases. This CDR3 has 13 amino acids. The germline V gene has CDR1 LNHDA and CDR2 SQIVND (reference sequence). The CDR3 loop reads CASSIDWRGEQFF. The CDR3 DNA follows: TGTGCCAGTAGTATAGATTGGAGGGGTGAGCAGTTCTTC. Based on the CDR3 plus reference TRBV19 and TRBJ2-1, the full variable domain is DGGITQSPKYLFRKEGQNVTLSCEQNLNHDAMYWYRQDPGQGLRLIYYSQIVNDFQKGDIAEGYSVSREKKESFPLTVTSAQKNPTAFYLCASSIDWRGEQFFGPGTRLTVL.

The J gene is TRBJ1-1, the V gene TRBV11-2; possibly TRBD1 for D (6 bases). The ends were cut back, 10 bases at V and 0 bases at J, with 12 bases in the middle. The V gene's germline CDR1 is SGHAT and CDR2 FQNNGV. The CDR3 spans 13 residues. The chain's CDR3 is CATSTGLNTEAFF. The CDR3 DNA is TGTGCCACTTCGACAGGACTGAACACTGAAGCTTTCTTT.

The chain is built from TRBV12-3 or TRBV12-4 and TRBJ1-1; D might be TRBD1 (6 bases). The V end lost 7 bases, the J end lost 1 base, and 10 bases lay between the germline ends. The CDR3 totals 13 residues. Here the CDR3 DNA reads TGTGCCAGCAAGGAACAGGGGAACACTGAAGCTTTCTTT. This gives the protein CASKEQGNTEAFF.

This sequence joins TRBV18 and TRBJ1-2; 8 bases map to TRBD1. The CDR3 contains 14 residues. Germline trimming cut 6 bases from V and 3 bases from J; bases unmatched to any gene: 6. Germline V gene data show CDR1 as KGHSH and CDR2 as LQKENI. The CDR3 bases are TGTGCCAGCTCGGAAGGACAGGGCGACTATGGCTACACCTTC. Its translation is CASSEGQGDYGYTF.

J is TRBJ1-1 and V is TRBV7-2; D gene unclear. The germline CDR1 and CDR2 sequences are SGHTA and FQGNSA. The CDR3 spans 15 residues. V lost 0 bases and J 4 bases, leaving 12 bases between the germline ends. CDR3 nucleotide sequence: TGTGCCAGCAGCTTAGCGCTAATTGGAGCCACTGAAGCTTTCTTT. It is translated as CASSLALIGATEAFF.

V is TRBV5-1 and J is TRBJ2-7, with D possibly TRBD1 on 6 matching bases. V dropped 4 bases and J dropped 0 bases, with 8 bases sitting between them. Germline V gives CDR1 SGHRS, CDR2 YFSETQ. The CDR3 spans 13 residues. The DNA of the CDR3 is TGCGCCAGCAGCAGGGACATCTCCTACGAGCAGTACTTC. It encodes CASSRDISYEQYF.

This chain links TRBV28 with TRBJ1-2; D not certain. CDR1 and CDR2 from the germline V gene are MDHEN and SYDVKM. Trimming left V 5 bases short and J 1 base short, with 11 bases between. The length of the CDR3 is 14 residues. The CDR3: CASSLHQVNYGYTF. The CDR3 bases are TGTGCCAGCAGTCTACATCAGGTTAACTATGGCTACACCTTC.

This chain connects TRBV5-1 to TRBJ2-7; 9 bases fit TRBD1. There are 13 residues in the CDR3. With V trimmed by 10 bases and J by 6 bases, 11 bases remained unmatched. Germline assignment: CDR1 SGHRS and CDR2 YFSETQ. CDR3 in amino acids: CAGRTGVNGEQYF. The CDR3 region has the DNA TGCGCCGGACGGACAGGGGTGAATGGCGAGCAGTACTTC.

This chain's CDR3 is CASSPLDKSSGNTIYF. In nucleotides, the CDR3 is TGTGCCAGCTCACCACTGGACAAGAGCTCTGGAAACACCATATATTTT. This chain connects TRBV18 to TRBJ1-3; weak D call: TRBD1 (5 bases). CDR3 length: 16 amino acids. The germline CDR1 and CDR2 sequences are KGHSH and LQKENI. Trimming removed 1 base at V and 0 bases at J, with 10 bases between.

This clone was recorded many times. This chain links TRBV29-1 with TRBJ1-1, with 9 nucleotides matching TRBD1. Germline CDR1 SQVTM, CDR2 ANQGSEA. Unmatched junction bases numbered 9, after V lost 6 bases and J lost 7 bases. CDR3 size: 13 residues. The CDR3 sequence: CSVSSGTGNEAFF. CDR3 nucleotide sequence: TGCAGCGTCTCCTCCGGGACAGGGAATGAAGCTTTCTTT.

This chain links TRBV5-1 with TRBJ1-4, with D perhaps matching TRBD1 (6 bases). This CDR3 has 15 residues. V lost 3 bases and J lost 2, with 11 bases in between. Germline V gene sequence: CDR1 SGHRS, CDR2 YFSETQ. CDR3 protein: CASSSTGYTNEKLFF. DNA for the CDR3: TGCGCCAGCAGCTCTACAGGGTACACTAATGAAAAACTGTTTTTT. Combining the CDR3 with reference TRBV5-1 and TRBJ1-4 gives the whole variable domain KAGVTQTPRYLIKTRGQQVTLSCSPISGHRSVSWYQQTPGQGLQFLFEYFSETQRNKGNFPGRFSGRQFSNSRSEMNVSTLELGDSALYLCASSSTGYTNEKLFFGSGTQLSVL.

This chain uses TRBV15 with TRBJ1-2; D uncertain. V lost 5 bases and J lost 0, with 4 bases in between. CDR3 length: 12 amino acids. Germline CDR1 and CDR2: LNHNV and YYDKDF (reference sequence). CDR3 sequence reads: CATSPANYGYTF. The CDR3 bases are TGTGCCACCAGCCCAGCTAACTATGGCTACACCTTC.

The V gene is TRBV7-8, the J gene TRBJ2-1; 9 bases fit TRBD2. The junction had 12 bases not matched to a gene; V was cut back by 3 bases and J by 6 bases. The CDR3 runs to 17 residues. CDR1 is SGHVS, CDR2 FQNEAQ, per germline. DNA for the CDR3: TGTGCCAGCAGCTTCACCGTTGGCGCGGGGGGGCCCAATGAGCAGTTCTTC. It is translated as CASSFTVGAGGPNEQFF.

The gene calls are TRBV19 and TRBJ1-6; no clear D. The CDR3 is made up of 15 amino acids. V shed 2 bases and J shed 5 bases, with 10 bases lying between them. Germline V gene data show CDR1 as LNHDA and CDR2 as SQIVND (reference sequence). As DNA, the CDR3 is TGTGCCAGTAGTATACAAGCGGGCAATAATTCACCCCTCCACTTT. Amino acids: CASSIQAGNNSPLHF.

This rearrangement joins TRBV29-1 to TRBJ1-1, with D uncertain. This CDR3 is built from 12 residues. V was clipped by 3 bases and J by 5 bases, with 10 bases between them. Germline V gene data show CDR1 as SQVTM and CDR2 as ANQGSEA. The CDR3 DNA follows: TGCAGCGTTGATGTGGGAGGTACTGAAGCTTTCTTT. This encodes CSVDVGGTEAFF.

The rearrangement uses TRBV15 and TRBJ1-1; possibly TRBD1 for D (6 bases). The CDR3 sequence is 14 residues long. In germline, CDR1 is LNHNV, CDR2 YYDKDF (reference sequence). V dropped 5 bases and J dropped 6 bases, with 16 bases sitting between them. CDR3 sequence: CATSERQDSAEAFF. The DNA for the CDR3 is TGTGCCACCAGCGAACGACAGGATAGCGCTGAAGCTTTCTTT.

DNA of the CDR3: TGTGCCAGCTCACCCGGCGGGGGGGCATATACGCAGTATTTT. As protein: CASSPGGGAYTQYF. The chain links TRBV18 to TRBJ2-3; TRBD2 agrees at 9 bases. This CDR3 is built from 14 residues. Trimming cost V 3 bases and J 7 bases; bases outside gene matches: 5. CDR1 and CDR2 from the germline V gene are KGHSH and LQKENI.